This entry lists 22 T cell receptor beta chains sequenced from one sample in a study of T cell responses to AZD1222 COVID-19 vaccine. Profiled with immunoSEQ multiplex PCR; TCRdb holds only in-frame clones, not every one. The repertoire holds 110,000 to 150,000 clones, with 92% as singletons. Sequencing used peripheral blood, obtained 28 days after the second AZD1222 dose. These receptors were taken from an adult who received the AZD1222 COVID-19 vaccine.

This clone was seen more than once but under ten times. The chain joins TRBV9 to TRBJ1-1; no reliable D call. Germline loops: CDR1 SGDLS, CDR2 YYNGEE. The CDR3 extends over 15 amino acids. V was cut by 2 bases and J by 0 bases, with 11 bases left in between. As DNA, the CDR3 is TGTGCCAGCAGCGTCGAGGGCCTCATGAACACTGAAGCTTTCTTT. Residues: CASSVEGLMNTEAFF.

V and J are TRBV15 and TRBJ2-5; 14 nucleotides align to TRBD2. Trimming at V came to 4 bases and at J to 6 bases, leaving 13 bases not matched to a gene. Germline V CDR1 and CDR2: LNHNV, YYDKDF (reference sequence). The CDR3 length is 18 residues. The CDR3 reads CATSIPGLAGGLGKTQYF. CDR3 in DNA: TGTGCCACCAGCATTCCCGGACTAGCGGGAGGATTGGGAAAGACCCAGTACTTC.

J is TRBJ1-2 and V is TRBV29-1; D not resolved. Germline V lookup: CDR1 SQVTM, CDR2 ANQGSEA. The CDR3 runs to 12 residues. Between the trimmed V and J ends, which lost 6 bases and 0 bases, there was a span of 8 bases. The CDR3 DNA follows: TGCAGCGTAGAGAGTACTAACTATGGCTACACCTTC. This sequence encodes CSVESTNYGYTF.

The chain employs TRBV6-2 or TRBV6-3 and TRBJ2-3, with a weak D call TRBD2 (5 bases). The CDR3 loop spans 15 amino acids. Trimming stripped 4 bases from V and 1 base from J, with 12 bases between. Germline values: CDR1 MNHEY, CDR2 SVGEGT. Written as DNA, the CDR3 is TGTGCCAGCAGTTTTACTAGTGGGGGCACAGATACGCAGTATTTT. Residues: CASSFTSGGTDTQYF.

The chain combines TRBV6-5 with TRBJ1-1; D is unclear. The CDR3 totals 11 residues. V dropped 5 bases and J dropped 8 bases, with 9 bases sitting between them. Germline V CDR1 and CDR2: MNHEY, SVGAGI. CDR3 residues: CASSTPREAFF. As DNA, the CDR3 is TGTGCCAGCAGTACCCCAAGGGAAGCTTTCTTT.

CDR3 sequence reads: CASKHRGRETQYF. CDR3 DNA: TGTGCCTCCAAACACAGGGGGCGGGAGACCCAGTACTTC. This chain uses TRBV30 with TRBJ2-5; 9 bases align to TRBD1. The CDR3 runs 13 residues. The V gene's germline CDR1 is GTSNPN and CDR2 SVGIG (reference sequence). Trimming took 7 bases from V and 5 from J; bases not matched to a gene: 8.

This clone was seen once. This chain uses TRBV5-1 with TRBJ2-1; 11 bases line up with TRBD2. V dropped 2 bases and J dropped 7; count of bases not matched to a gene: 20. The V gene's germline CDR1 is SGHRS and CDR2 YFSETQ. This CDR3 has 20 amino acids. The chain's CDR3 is CASSLTGVLLAGDNWNEQFF. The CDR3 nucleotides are TGCGCCAGCAGCTTAACCGGAGTGTTACTAGCGGGAGATAATTGGAATGAGCAGTTCTTC.

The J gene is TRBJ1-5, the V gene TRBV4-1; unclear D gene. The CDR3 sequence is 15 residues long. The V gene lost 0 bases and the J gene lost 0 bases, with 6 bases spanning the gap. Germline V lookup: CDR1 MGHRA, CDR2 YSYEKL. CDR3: CASSQDSGSNQPQHF. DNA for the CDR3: TGCGCCAGCAGCCAAGATTCGGGTAGCAATCAGCCCCAGCATTTT.

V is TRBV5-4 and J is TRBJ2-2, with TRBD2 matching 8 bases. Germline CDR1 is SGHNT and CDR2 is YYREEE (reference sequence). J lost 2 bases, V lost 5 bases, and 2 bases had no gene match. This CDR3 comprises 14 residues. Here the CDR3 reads CASSSGTNTGELFF. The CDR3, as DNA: TGTGCCAGCAGTAGCGGGACCAACACCGGGGAGCTGTTTTTT. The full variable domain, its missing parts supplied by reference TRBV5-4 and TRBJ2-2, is ETGVTQSPTHLIKTRGQQVTLRCSSQSGHNTVSWYQQALGQGPQFIFQYYREEENGRGNFPPRFSGLQFPNYSSELNVNALELDDSALYLCASSSGTNTGELFFGEGSRLTVL.

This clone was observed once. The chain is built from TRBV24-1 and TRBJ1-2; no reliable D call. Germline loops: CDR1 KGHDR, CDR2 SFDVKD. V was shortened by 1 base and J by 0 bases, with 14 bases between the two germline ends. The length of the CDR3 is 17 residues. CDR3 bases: TGTGCCACCAGTGATTTTGGCGGAGGATCCACTAACTATGGCTACACCTTC. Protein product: CATSDFGGGSTNYGYTF.

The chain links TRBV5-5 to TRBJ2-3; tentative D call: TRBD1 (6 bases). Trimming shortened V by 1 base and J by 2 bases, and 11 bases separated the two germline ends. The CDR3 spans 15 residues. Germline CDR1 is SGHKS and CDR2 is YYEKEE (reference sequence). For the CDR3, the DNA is TGTGCCAGCAGCTTGAGGCAGGGGAACACAGATACGCAGTATTTT. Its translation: CASSLRQGNTDTQYF.

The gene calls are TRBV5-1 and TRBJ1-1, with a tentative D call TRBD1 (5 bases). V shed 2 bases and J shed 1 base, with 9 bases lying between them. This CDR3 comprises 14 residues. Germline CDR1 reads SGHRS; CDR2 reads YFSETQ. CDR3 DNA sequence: TGCGCCAGCAGCTTCCCAGGGCCGAACACTGAAGCTTTCTTT. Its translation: CASSFPGPNTEAFF.

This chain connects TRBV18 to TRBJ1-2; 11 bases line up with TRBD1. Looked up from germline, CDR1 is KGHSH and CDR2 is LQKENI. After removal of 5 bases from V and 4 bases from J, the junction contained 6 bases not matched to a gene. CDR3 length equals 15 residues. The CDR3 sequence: CASSLGQGATYGYTF. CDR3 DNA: TGTGCCAGCTCATTAGGACAGGGGGCCACCTATGGCTACACCTTC.

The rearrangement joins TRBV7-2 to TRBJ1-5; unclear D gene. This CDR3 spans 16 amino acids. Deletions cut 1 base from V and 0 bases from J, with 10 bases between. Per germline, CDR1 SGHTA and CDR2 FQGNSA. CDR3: CASSLVVEHSNQPQHF. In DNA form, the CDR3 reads TGTGCCAGCAGCTTAGTGGTGGAACATAGCAATCAGCCCCAGCATTTT. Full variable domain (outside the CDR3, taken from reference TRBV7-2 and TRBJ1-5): GAGVSQSPSNKVTEKGKDVELRCDPISGHTALYWYRQSLGQGLEFLIYFQGNSAPDKSGLPSDRFSAERTGGSVSTLTIQRTQQEDSAVYLCASSLVVEHSNQPQHFGDGTRLSIL.

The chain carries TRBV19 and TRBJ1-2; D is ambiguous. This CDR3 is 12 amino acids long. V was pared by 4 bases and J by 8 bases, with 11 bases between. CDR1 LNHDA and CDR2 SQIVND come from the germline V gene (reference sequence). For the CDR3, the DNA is TGTGCCAGTAGTAGCCCCTCCGCGGGCTACACCTTC. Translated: CASSSPSAGYTF.

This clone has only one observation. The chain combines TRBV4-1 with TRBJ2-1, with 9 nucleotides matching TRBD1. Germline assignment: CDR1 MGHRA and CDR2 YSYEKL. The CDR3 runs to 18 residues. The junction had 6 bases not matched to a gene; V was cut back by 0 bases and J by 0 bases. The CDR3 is CASSQDRGTGSSYNEQFF. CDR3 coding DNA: TGCGCCAGCAGCCAAGATCGGGGGACAGGGAGCTCCTACAATGAGCAGTTCTTC.

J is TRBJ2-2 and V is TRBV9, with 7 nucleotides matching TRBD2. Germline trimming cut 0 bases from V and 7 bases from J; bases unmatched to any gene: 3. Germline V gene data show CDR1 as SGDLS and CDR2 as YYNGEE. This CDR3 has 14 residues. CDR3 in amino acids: CASSVGGRGGELFF. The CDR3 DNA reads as TGTGCCAGCAGCGTAGGAGGGAGGGGCGGGGAGCTGTTTTTT.

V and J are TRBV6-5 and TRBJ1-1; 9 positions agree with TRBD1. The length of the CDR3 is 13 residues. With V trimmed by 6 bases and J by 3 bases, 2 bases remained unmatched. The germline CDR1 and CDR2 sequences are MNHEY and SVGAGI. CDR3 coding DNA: TGTGCCAGCAGGGGGACAGGGTACACTGAAGCTTTCTTT. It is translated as CASRGTGYTEAFF.

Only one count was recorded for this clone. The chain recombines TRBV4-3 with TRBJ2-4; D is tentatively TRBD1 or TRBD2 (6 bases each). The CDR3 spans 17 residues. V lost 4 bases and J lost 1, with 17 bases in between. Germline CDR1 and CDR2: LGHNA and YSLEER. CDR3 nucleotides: TGCGCCAGCAGCCCCGATGGGGGGCCCTTGGCCAAAAACATTCAGTACTTC. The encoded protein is CASSPDGGPLAKNIQYF.

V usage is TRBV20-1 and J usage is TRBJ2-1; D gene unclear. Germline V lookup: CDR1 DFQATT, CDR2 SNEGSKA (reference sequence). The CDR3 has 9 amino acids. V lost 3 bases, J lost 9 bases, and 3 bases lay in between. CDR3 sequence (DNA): TGCAGTGCTAGTTTTGAGCAGTTCTTC. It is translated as CSASFEQFF.

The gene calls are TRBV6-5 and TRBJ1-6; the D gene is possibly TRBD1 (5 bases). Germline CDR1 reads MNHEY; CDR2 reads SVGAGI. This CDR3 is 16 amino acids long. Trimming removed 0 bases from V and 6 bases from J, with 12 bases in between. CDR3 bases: TGTGCCAGCAGTTACTCGATGTGGGGCGCTAATTCACCCCTCCACTTT. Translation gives CASSYSMWGANSPLHF.

CDR3 residues: CASSALGGASGYTF. CDR3 nucleotide sequence: TGTGCCAGCAGCGCTCTAGGGGGCGCATCCGGCTACACCTTC. The genes are TRBV14 and TRBJ1-2, with 7 bases that match TRBD1. V shed 5 bases and J 8 bases; nucleotides not matched to a gene: 11. This CDR3 contains 14 residues. Germline CDR1 is SGHDN and CDR2 is FVKESK.